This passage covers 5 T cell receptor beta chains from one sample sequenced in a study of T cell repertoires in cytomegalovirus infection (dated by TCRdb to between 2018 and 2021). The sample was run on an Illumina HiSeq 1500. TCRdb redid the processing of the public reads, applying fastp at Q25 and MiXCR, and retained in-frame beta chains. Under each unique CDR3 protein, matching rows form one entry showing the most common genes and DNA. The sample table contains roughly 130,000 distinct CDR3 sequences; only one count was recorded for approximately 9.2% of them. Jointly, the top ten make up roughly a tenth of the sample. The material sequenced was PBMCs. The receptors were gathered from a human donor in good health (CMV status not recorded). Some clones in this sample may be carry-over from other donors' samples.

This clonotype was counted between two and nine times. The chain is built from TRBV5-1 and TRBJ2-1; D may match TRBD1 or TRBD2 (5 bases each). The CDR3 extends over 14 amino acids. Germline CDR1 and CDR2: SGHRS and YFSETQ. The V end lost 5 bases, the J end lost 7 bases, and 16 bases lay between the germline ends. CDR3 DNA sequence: TGCGCCAGCAGTAGGGGCCGAGAGGGTAATGAGCAGTTCTTC. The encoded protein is CASSRGREGNEQFF.

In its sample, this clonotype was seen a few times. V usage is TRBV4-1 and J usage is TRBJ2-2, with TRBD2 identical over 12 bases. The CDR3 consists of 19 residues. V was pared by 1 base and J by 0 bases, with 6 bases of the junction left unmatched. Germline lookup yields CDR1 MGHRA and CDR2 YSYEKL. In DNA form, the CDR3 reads TGCGCCAGCAGCCAAGCCGATACTAGCGGGGGGACGAACACCGGGGAGCTGTTTTTT. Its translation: CASSQADTSGGTNTGELFF.

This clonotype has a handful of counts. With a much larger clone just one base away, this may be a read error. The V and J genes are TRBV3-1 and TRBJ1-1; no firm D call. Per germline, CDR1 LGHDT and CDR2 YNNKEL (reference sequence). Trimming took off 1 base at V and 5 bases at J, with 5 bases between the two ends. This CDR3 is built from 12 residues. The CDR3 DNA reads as TGTGCCAGCAGCCAAGCCGGGACTGAAGCTTTCTTT. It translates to CASSQAGTEAFF.

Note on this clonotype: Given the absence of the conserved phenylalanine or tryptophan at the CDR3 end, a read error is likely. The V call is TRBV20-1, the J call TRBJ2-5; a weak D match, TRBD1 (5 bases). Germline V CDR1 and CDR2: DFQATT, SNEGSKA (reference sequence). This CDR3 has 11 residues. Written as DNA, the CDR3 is TGCAGAGACAGACACCAAGAGACCCAGTACGTC. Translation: CRDRHQETQYV.

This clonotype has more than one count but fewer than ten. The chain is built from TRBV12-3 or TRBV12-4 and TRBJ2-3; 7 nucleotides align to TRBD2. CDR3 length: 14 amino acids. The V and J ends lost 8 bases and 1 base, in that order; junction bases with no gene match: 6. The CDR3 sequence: CASGKRGGTDTQYF. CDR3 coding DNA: TGTGCCAGCGGGAAGCGGGGAGGCACAGATACGCAGTATTTT.